These 14 T cell receptor beta chains came from one sample sequenced in a study of shared clonotypes between healthy human individuals. The naive CD8 population came from CD45RO-negative cells selected for CCR7, without terminally differentiated effector memory CD45RA+ cells. Some clones are missing from TCRdb's copy, which holds only in-frame ones; the method was immunoSEQ multiplex PCR. The sample gives some 2,000,000 clones, about 95% of which show up once; 1.1% is in the top ten. Sample: naive CD8+ T cells sorted from blood. The receptors were gathered from a man between 18 and 29 years old in good health.

The gene calls are TRBV7-8 and TRBJ1-5; D unclear. The germline V and J ends were trimmed by 5 bases and 1 base, with 15 bases remaining between them. This CDR3 contains 16 residues. Germline CDR1 SGHVS, CDR2 FQNEAQ. DNA of the CDR3: TGTGCCAGCAGCAGCGATATTGGTCAAAGCAATCAGCCCCAGCATTTT. Its protein product is CASSSDIGQSNQPQHF.

The V call is TRBV7-3, the J call TRBJ2-5; 14 bases agree with TRBD2. This CDR3 contains 16 residues. Looked up from germline, CDR1 is SGHTA and CDR2 is FQGTGA. Trimming cost V 5 bases and J 2 bases; bases outside gene matches: 4. The CDR3 DNA sequence: TGTGCCAGCAGCCTAGGACTAGCGGGGGGACAAGAGACCCAGTACTTC. Translating gives CASSLGLAGGQETQYF.

The chain couples TRBV7-2 to TRBJ2-5; a weak D match, TRBD1 (6 bases). The CDR3 sequence is 14 residues long. Trimming removed 5 bases at V and 4 bases at J, with 14 bases between. Germline values: CDR1 SGHTA, CDR2 FQGNSA. The DNA for the CDR3 is TGTGCCAGCAGCCCAGAAGGGGGAGTAGAGACCCAGTACTTC. The encoded protein is CASSPEGGVETQYF.

The V call is TRBV7-9, the J call TRBJ1-1, with 8 bases lining up with TRBD1. Losses at the gene ends were 6 bases for V and 4 bases for J; bases not matched to a gene: 7. The CDR3 runs 14 residues. From germline, CDR1 is SEHNR and CDR2 FQNEAQ (reference sequence). CDR3 amino acids: CASRPVTGGTEAFF. CDR3 bases: TGTGCCAGCAGACCAGTAACAGGGGGCACTGAAGCTTTCTTT.

J is TRBJ1-2 and V is TRBV7-9, with a weak D call TRBD1 (5 bases). The CDR3 has 13 residues. V shed 5 bases and J shed 6 bases, with 13 bases lying between them. The V gene's germline CDR1 is SEHNR and CDR2 FQNEAQ (reference sequence). In nucleotides, the CDR3 is TGTGCCAGCAGCCCAACCAGGGCGGATGGCTACACCTTC. This encodes CASSPTRADGYTF.

The chain carries TRBV5-3 and TRBJ1-1; a possible D gene is TRBD1 (6 bases). TRBV5-3 belongs to the ORF category, with a function that is uncertain. The CDR3 loop spans 14 amino acids. V lost 1 base, J lost 7 bases, and 14 bases lay in between. The CDR3 spells CARSLLGANHEAFF. In DNA form, the CDR3 reads TGTGCCAGAAGCTTGCTGGGGGCCAATCATGAAGCTTTCTTT.

The chain recombines TRBV10-3 with TRBJ2-3, with TRBD2 matching over 10 bases. Germline trimming cut 6 bases from V and 2 bases from J; bases unmatched to any gene: 2. The CDR3 is 14 amino acids. Looked up from germline, CDR1 is ENHRY and CDR2 is SYGVKD. CDR3 residues: CAIRGLANTDTQYF. CDR3 in DNA: TGTGCCATCAGGGGACTAGCGAACACAGATACGCAGTATTTT.

The chain employs TRBV5-4 and TRBJ2-1, with D possibly called TRBD1 or TRBD2 (6 bases each). Germline CDR1 and CDR2: SGHNT and YYREEE (reference sequence). CDR3 size: 14 residues. The V and J ends lost 8 bases and 0 bases respectively, with 12 bases between them. CDR3 sequence (DNA): TGTGCCAGTAAGGGGGGCTTCTCCTACAATGAGCAGTTCTTC. Translating gives CASKGGFSYNEQFF. The variable domain in full, completed from reference TRBV5-4 and TRBJ2-1, reads ETGVTQSPTHLIKTRGQQVTLRCSSQSGHNTVSWYQQALGQGPQFIFQYYREEENGRGNFPPRFSGLQFPNYSSELNVNALELDDSALYLCASKGGFSYNEQFFGPGTRLTVL.

The CDR3 region has the DNA TGCAGGGTCCTACAACGGGGTGAAGCTTTCTTT. As protein: CRVLQRGEAFF. The V and J genes are TRBV20-1 and TRBJ1-1; D is ambiguous. Germline CDR1 DFQATT, CDR2 SNEGSKA (reference sequence). This CDR3 comprises 11 residues.

This chain connects TRBV19 to TRBJ2-2; 7 positions agree with TRBD1. V lost 0 bases and J lost 7; bases outside the gene matches: 8. Germline loops: CDR1 LNHDA, CDR2 SQIVND (reference sequence). The CDR3 runs to 16 residues. CDR3 region: CASSIEGRGWIGELFF. For the CDR3, the DNA is TGTGCCAGTAGTATAGAAGGCAGGGGGTGGATCGGGGAGCTGTTTTTT.

The rearrangement uses TRBV5-6 and TRBJ2-1, with D perhaps matching TRBD1 (6 bases). V lost 3 bases and J lost 8, with 12 bases in between. CDR1 and CDR2 (germline): SGHDT, YYEEEE. This CDR3 region has 13 residues. The chain's CDR3 is CASSYGPGDEQFF. CDR3 coding DNA: TGTGCCAGCAGCTATGGACCAGGGGATGAGCAGTTCTTC.

Worth noting for this clone: Additional DNA sequences in this sample encode the identical CDR3. V and J are TRBV6-5 and TRBJ2-7; maybe TRBD1 (5 bases). Germline V CDR1 and CDR2: MNHEY, SVGAGI. The CDR3 has 14 amino acids. Trimming removed 2 bases at V and 2 bases at J, with 10 bases between. The CDR3 reads CASSYGAGAYEQYF. CDR3 DNA: TGTGCCAGCAGTTACGGGGCAGGAGCCTACGAGCAGTACTTC.

Concerning this clone: This CDR3 is also generated by other DNA sequences in the sample. The rearrangement joins TRBV27 to TRBJ2-7; D gene uncertain. Germline values: CDR1 MNHEY, CDR2 SMNVEV (reference sequence). V lost 2 bases and J lost 7, with 6 bases in between. This CDR3 comprises 11 residues. The CDR3 is CASSLGDEQYF. The CDR3, as DNA: TGTGCCAGCAGTTTAGGGGATGAGCAGTACTTC.

On this clone: A read error is possible here, since a much larger clone lies one base away. This same CDR3 is encoded by further DNA sequences in the sample. J is TRBJ2-5 and V is TRBV2; possible D gene TRBD2, 5 bases. Trimming left V 8 bases short and J 5 bases short, with 6 bases between. This CDR3 spans 10 amino acids. Per germline, CDR1 SNHLY and CDR2 FYNNEI. In nucleotides, the CDR3 is TGTGCCAGCGGCGGGGAGACCCAGTACTTC. Translation: CASGGETQYF.